This T cell receptor (beta chain) appears in the sequencing data of a study of blood T cell repertoires in COVID-19. About the study: Donors in the United States, Italy and Spain gave samples during acute or convalescent COVID-19. T cells, B-cell-depleted T cells, or PBMCs provided the cDNA or gDNA that served as material.

Methods used by the authors: Reference gene primer amplification in the assay estimated nucleated cell counts. TCRdb keeps only in-frame clones here, not all; method: immunoSEQ multiplex PCR. The DNA gave D and trimming, while V, J and clone size come from that table. The data show approximately 30,000 clones, 70% to 85% seen once. The CDR3 is 17 residues long. The V gene's germline CDR1 is SGHRS and CDR2 YFSETQ. The V segment lost 7 bases and the J segment 1 base; nucleotides outside the gene matches: 8. The chain joins TRBV5-1 to TRBJ2-3, with 14 bases fitting TRBD2. Sequencing was performed on peripheral blood. This receptor was obtained from a woman aged 60-75 years with acute or convalescent COVID-19. The CDR3 nucleotides are TGCGCCAGCTCGACTAGCGGGGGGGCTCGTGGCACAGATACGCAGTATTTT. Amino acid sequence: CASSTSGGARGTDTQYF. The full variable domain, in which reference TRBV5-1 and TRBJ2-3 provide the parts outside the CDR3, is KAGVTQTPRYLIKTRGQQVTLSCSPISGHRSVSWYQQTPGQGLQFLFEYFSETQRNKGNFPGRFSGRQFSNSRSEMNVSTLELGDSALYLCASSTSGGARGTDTQYFGPGTRLTVL.